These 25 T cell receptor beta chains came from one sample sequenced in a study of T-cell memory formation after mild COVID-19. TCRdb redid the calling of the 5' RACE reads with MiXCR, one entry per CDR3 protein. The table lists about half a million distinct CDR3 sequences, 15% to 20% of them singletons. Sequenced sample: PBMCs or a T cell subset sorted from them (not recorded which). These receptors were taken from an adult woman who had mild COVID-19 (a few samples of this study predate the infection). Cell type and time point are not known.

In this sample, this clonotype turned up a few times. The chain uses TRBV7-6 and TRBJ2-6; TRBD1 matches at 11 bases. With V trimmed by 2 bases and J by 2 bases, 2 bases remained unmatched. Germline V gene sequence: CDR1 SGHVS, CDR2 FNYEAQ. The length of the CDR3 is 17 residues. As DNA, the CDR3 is TGTGCCAGCAGCTTAAGGGACAGGGGGACTGGGGCCAACGTCCTGACTTTC. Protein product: CASSLRDRGTGANVLTF.

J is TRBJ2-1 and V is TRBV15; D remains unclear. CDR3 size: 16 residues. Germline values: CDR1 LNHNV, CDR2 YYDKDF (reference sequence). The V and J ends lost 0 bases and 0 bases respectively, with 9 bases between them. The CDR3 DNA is TGTGCCACCAGCAGAGATGGACCTAGCTCCTACAATGAGCAGTTCTTC. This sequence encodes CATSRDGPSSYNEQFF.

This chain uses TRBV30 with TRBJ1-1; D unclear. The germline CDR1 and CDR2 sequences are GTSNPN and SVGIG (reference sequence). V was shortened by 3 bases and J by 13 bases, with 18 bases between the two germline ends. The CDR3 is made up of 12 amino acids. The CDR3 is CAWSTDFRPGFF. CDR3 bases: TGTGCCTGGAGCACAGATTTCAGACCAGGTTTCTTT.

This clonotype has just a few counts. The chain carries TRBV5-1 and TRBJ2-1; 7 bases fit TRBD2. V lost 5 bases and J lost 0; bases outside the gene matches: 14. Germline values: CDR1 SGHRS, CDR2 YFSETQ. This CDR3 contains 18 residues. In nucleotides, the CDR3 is TGCGCCAGCAGATCCCGGGCGGGAGTCCTGAGCTCCTACAATGAGCAGTTCTTC. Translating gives CASRSRAGVLSSYNEQFF. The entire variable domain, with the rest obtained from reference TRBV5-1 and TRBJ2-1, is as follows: KAGVTQTPRYLIKTRGQQVTLSCSPISGHRSVSWYQQTPGQGLQFLFEYFSETQRNKGNFPGRFSGRQFSNSRSEMNVSTLELGDSALYLCASRSRAGVLSSYNEQFFGPGTRLTVL.

The CDR3 DNA is TGTGCCACCAGTGATTGGACAGAACAAGAGACCCAGTACTTC. This translates into CATSDWTEQETQYF. The chain uses TRBV24-1 and TRBJ2-5; perhaps TRBD1 as D (6 bases). This CDR3 region has 14 residues. Trimming left V 2 bases short and J 2 bases short, with 8 bases between. CDR1 is KGHDR and CDR2 is SFDVKD in the germline V gene.

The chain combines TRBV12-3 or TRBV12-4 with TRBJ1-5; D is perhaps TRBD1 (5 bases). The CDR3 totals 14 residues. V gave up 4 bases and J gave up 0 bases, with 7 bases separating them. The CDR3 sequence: CASSYRHSNQPQHF. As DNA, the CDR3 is TGTGCCAGCAGTTACAGGCATAGCAATCAGCCCCAGCATTTT.

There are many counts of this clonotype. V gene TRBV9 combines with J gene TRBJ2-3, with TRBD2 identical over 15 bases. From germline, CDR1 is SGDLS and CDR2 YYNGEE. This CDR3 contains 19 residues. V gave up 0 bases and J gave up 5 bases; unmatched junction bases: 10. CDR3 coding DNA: TGTGCCAGCAGCGTAGCGCCCGGCCCGGGACTAGCGGGGGGAGATACGCAGTATTTT. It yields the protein CASSVAPGPGLAGGDTQYF.

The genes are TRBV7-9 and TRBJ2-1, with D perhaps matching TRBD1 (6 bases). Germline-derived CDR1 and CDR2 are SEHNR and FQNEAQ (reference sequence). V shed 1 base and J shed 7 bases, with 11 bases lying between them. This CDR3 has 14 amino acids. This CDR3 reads CASSLVGQGNEQFF. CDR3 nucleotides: TGTGCCAGCAGCTTAGTCGGGCAGGGGAATGAGCAGTTCTTC. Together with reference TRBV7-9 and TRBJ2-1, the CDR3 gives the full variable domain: DTGVSQNPRHKITKRGQNVTFRCDPISEHNRLYWYRQTLGQGPEFLTYFQNEAQLEKSRLLSDRFSAERPKGSFSTLEIQRTEQGDSAMYLCASSLVGQGNEQFFGPGTRLTVL.

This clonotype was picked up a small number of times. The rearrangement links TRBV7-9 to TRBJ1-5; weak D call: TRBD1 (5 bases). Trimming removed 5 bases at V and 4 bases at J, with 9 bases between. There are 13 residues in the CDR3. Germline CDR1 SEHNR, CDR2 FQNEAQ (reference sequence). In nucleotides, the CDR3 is TGTGCCAGCAGCGTTGACAGAAATCAGCCCCAGCATTTT. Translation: CASSVDRNQPQHF.

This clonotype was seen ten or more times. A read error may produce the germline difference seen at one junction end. Written as DNA, the CDR3 is TGTGCCAGCAGCCTAGATCGACTAGCGGGAGTAAACAATGAGCAGTTCTTC. Its protein product is CASSLDRLAGVNNEQFF. The V and J genes are TRBV11-3 and TRBJ2-1; 12 positions agree with TRBD2. Germline V gene lookup returns CDR1 SGHNT and CDR2 YENEEA. CDR3 size: 17 residues.

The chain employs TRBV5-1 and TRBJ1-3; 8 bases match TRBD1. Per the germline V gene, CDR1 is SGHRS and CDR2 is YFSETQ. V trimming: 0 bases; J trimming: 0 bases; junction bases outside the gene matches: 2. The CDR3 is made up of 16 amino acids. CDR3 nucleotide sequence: TGCGCCAGCAGCTTGGTACAGGGGGGCTCTGGAAACACCATATATTTT. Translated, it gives CASSLVQGGSGNTIYF.

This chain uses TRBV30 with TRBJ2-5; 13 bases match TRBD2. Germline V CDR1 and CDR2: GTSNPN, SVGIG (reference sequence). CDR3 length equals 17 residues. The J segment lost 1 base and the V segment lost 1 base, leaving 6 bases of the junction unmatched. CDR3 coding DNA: TGTGCCTGGAGTGCTGGGCGACTAGCGGGGGGCCAAGAGACCCAGTACTTC. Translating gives CAWSAGRLAGGQETQYF.

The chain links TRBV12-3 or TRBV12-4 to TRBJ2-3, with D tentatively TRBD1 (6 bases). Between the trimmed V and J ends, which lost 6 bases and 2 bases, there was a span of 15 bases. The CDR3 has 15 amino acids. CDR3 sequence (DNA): TGTGCCAGCAGGAGACAGGTTACCGACACAGATACGCAGTATTTT. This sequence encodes CASRRQVTDTDTQYF.

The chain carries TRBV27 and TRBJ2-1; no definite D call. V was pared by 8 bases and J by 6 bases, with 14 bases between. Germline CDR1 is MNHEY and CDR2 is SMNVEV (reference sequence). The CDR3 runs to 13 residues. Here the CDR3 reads CASGPLPLNEQFF. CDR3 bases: TGTGCCAGCGGCCCTCTTCCGCTCAATGAGCAGTTCTTC.

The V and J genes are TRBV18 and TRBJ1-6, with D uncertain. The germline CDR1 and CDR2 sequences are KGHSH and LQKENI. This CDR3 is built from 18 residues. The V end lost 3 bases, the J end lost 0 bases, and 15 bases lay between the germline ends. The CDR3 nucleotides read TGTGCCAGCTCACCCCTCGTAGACTCCAGCTCCTATAATTCACCCCTCCACTTT. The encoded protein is CASSPLVDSSSYNSPLHF.

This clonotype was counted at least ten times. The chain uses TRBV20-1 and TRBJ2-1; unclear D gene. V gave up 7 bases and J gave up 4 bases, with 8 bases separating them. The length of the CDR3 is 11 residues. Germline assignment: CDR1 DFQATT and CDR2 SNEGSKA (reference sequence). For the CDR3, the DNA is TGCAGTGTTCTAAGATACAATGAGCAGTTCTTC. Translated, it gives CSVLRYNEQFF.

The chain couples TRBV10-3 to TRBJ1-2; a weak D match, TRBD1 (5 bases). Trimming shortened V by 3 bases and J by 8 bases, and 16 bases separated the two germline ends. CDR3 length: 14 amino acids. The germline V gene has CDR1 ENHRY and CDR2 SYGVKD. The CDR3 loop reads CAISEIGGIEGYTF. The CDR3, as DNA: TGTGCCATCAGTGAAATCGGGGGGATAGAGGGCTACACCTTC.

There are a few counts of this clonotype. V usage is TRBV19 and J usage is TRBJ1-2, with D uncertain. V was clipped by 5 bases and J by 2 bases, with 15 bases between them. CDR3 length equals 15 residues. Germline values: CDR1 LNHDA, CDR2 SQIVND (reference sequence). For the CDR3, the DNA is TGTGCCAGTAGTCCCGGGGTAAACCTCAACTATGGCTACACCTTC. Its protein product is CASSPGVNLNYGYTF.

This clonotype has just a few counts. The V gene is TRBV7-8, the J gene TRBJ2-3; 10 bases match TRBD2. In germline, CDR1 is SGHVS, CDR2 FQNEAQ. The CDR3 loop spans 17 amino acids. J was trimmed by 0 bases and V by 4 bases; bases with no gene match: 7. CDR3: CASSWSASGGSTDTQYF. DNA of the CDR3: TGTGCCAGCAGCTGGTCGGCTAGCGGGGGAAGCACAGATACGCAGTATTTT.

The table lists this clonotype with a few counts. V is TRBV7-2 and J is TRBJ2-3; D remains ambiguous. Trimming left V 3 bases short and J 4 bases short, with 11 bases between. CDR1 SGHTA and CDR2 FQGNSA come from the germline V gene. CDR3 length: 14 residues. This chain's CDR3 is CASSFRFLADTQYF. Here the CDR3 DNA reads TGTGCCAGCAGCTTTCGATTCCTCGCAGATACGCAGTATTTT.

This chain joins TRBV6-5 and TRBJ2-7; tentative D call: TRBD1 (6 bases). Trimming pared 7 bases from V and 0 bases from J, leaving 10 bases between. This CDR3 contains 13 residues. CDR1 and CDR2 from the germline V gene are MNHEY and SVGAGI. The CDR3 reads CASKQGSSYEQYF. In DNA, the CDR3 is TGTGCCAGCAAACAGGGAAGCTCCTACGAGCAGTACTTC.

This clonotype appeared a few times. The CDR3 loop is CASSTGLNEQFF. CDR3 nucleotide sequence: TGTGCCAGCAGTACAGGTCTAAATGAGCAGTTCTTC. The chain has TRBV6-2 or TRBV6-3 and TRBJ2-1, with a possible D match to TRBD1 (5 bases). V dropped 5 bases and J dropped 7 bases, with 9 bases sitting between them. Germline V gene sequence: CDR1 MNHEY, CDR2 SVGEGT. This CDR3 is built from 12 residues.

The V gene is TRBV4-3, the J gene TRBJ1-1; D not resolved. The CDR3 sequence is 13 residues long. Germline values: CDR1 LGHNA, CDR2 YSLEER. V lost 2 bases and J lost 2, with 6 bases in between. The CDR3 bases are TGCGCCAGCAGCCAAACAGACAACACTGAAGCTTTCTTT. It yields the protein CASSQTDNTEAFF.

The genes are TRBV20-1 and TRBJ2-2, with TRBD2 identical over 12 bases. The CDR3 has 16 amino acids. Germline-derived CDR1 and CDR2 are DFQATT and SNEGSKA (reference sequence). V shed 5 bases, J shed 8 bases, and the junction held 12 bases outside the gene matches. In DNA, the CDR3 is TGCAGTGCTCCTCGTTGGGGACTAGCGGGTTCGGGGGAGCTGTTTTTT. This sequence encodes CSAPRWGLAGSGELFF.

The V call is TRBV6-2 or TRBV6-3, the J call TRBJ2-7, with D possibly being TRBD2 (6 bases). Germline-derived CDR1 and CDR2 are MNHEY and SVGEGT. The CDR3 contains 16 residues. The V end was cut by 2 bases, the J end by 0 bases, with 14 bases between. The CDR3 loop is CASSYAPSGDSYEQYF. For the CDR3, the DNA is TGTGCCAGCAGTTACGCTCCCTCGGGGGACTCCTACGAGCAGTACTTC.